This T cell receptor beta chain was recorded in a study of blood T cell repertoires in COVID-19. Study-level background: Nucleic acid was either cDNA or gDNA, and it came from T cells, B-cell-depleted T cells, or PBMCs.

Germline CDR1 SNHLY, CDR2 FYNNEI. V was shortened by 7 bases and J by 1 base, with 13 bases between the two germline ends. CDR3 length: 14 amino acids. Per the authors' pipeline: By means of reference gene primer amplification, nucleated cell counts were estimated. Method: immunoSEQ multiplex PCR; TCRdb's copy keeps in-frame clones and lacks some. Clone size and the V and J calls come from that table; the DNA yielded D and trimming. The table records around 74,000 clones, 70% to 90% of them present only once. The chain joins TRBV2 to TRBJ1-2, with a weak D call TRBD1 (5 bases). Specimen: peripheral blood. The receptor's source is a man over 45 with active COVID-19. CDR3 bases: TGTGCCAGCAACCCCATGGGGGGTAACTATGGCTACACCTTC. It encodes CASNPMGGNYGYTF.